This TCR beta chain was documented in a study of beta chain features in type 1 diabetes. Investigators reverse transcribed all isolated RNA, so they sequenced expressed TCRB transcripts. Using immunoSEQ multiplex PCR, the repertoire was profiled, and TCRdb retains in-frame clones only, with some absent. Here the sample spans a few hundred thousand clones, over 12% being singletons. The sample was naive CD4+ T cells from blood. The TCR originated in a woman between 18 and 29 years old in good health.

The CDR3 nucleotides are TGTGCCAGCCTCCGGACAGCTAGCTCCTACGAGCAGTACTTC. It is translated as CASLRTASSYEQYF. V is TRBV27 and J is TRBJ2-7, with D perhaps TRBD1 (6 bases). The CDR3 contains 14 residues. CDR1 and CDR2 (germline): MNHEY, SMNVEV (reference sequence). Trimming shortened V by 8 bases and J by 0 bases, and 14 bases separated the two germline ends.